The source of this TCR beta chain is a study of blood T cell repertoires in COVID-19. Overall study context: From the United States, Italy and Spain came samples of acute and convalescent COVID-19. From T cells, B-cell-depleted T cells, or PBMCs came the material, which was cDNA or gDNA.

Source study methods: It was from reference gene primer amplification that nucleated cell counts were estimated. Assay: immunoSEQ multiplex PCR; the TCRdb copy retains only in-frame clones and omits some. V and J calls and clone size are given by that table; D and trimming were obtained from the DNA. The sample yields 150,000 to 200,000 clones, 80% to 90% seen once. This CDR3 contains 15 residues. Trimming cost V 4 bases and J 8 bases; bases outside gene matches: 9. CDR1 and CDR2 from the germline V gene are MNHEY and SVGAGI. The chain recombines TRBV6-5 with TRBJ2-7, with 12 bases identical to TRBD1. Material: peripheral blood. The source of this sequence is a man younger than 30 who had recovered from COVID-19. CDR3 nucleotides: TGTGCCAGCAGTTCCCCCGGGACAGGGGGCTCACAGCAGTACTTC. It specifies CASSSPGTGGSQQYF.